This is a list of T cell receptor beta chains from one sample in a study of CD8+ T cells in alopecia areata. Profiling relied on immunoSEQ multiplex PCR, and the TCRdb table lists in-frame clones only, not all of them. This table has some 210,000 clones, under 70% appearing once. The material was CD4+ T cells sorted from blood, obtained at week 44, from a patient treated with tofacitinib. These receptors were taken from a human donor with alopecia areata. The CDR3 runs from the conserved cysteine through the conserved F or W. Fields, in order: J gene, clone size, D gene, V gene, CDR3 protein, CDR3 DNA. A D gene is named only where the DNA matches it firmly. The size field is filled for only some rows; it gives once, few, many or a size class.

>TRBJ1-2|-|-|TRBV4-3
CASSQEVVDQHGYTF
TGCGCCAGCAGCCAAGAAGTAGTGGATCAGCATGGCTACACCTTC
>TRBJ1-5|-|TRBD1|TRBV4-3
CASSPAPLRQGGQPQHF
TGCGCCAGCAGCCCAGCTCCCCTGAGACAGGGCGGCCAGCCCCAGCATTTT
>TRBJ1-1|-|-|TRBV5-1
CASSPNRPRDTEAFF
TGCGCCAGCAGCCCCAACAGGCCTCGGGACACTGAAGCTTTCTTT
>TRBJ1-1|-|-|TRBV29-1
CSVGDFNKNTEAFF
TGCAGCGTTGGCGATTTCAATAAGAACACTGAAGCTTTCTTT
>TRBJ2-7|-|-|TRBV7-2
CASSSAARGAGEQYF
TGTGCCAGCAGCTCTGCTGCCCGGGGGGCCGGTGAGCAGTACTTC
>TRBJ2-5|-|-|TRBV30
CAWSAGAQETQYF
TGTGCCTGGAGTGCAGGGGCCCAAGAGACCCAGTACTTC
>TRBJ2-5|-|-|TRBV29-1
CSGRGFLETQYF
-
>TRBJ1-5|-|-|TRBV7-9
CASSLPIGGNQPQHF
TGTGCCAGCAGCTTACCCATAGGAGGGAATCAGCCCCAGCATTTT
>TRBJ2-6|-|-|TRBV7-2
CASSLVVSGANVLTF
TGTGCCAGCAGCTTAGTAGTCTCTGGGGCCAACGTCCTGACTTTC
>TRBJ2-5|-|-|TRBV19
CASSDGSTGKETQYF
TGTGCCAGTAGTGATGGGTCGACAGGAAAAGAGACCCAGTACTTC
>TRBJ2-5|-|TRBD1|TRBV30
CAWSRDSQETQYF
TGTGCCTGGAGCAGGGACAGCCAAGAGACCCAGTACTTC
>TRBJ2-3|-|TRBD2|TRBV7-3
CASSPLAGGADTQYF
TGTGCCAGCAGCCCACTAGCGGGGGGGGCTGATACGCAGTATTTT
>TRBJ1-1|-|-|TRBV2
CASSEELEAFF
TGTGCCAGCAGTGAAGAGCTTGAAGCTTTCTTT
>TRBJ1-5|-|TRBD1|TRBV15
CATRATGAQPQHF
TGTGCCACCCGGGCAACAGGGGCTCAGCCCCAGCATTTT
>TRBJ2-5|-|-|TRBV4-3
CASSQAEMETQYF
TGCGCCAGCAGCCAAGCCGAAATGGAGACCCAGTACTTC
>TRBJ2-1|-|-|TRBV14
CASRDSLAHNEQFF
TGTGCCAGCAGAGACTCCCTTGCCCACAATGAGCAGTTCTTC
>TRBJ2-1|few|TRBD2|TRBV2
CASSPSGTYNEQFF
TGTGCCAGCAGCCCTAGCGGGACCTACAATGAGCAGTTCTTC
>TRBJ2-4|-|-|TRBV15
CATSRQGNIQYF
TGTGCCACCAGCAGACAGGGAAACATTCAGTACTTC
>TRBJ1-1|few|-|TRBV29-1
CSVEKLDRNEAFF
TGCAGCGTCGAGAAACTAGACAGGAATGAAGCTTTCTTT
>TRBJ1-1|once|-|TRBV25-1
CASSRGGGRWTEAFF
TGTGCCAGCAGTCGAGGCGGGGGGCGTTGGACTGAAGCTTTCTTT
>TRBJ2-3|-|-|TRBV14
CASSQVYDTQYF
TGTGCCAGCAGCCAAGTCTACGATACGCAGTATTTT
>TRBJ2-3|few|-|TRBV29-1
CSVVKSGTDTQYF
TGCAGCGTTGTTAAGTCAGGCACAGATACGCAGTATTTT
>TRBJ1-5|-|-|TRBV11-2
CASSLDRAQPQHF
TGTGCCAGCAGCTTAGATCGGGCTCAGCCCCAGCATTTT
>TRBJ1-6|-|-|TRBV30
CAWSVEGSGSPLHF
TGTGCCTGGAGTGTGGAGGGAAGTGGGTCACCCCTCCACTTT
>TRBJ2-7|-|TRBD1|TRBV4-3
CASSRDRGYEQYF
TGCGCCAGCAGCCGGGACAGGGGATACGAGCAGTACTTC
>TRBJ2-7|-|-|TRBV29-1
CSVVGLGSSEQYF
TGCAGCGTTGTGGGCCTCGGGTCTTCAGAGCAGTACTTC
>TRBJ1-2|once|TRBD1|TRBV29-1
CSVGNLRGLSSYTF
TGCAGCGTGGGCAACTTGAGGGGGCTTAGTAGCTACACCTTC
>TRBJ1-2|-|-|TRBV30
CAWRRAQKGKTILVYTF
TGTGCCTGGAGGAGGGCTCAAAAAGGGAAAACTATTTTGGTCTACACCTTC
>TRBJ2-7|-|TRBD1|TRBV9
CASSKDRGGSEQYF
TGTGCCAGCAGCAAGGACAGGGGCGGATCGGAGCAGTACTTC
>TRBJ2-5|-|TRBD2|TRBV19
CASSMSLAGALETQYF
TGTGCCAGTAGTATGTCACTAGCGGGGGCACTTGAGACCCAGTACTTC
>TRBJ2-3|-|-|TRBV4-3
CASSQETRTDTQYF
TGCGCCAGCAGCCAAGAAACTAGGACAGATACGCAGTATTTT
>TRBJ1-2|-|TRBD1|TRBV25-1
CASSPKGSRGLSDGYTF
TGTGCCAGCAGTCCCAAAGGTAGCAGGGGGCTTTCGGATGGCTACACCTTC
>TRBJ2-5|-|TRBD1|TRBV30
CAWKSSGTVKETQYF
TGTGCCTGGAAGTCCTCCGGGACAGTGAAAGAGACCCAGTACTTC
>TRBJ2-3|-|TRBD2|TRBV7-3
CASSFRTSRLSTDTQYF
TGTGCCAGCAGCTTCCGGACTAGCCGACTATCCACAGATACGCAGTATTTT
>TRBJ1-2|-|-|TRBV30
CAWSATGVYGYTF
TGTGCCTGGAGTGCGACTGGAGTCTATGGCTACACCTTC
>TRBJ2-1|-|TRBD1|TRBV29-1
CSVEGRAGGFNEQFF
TGCAGCGTTGAAGGTCGGGCAGGGGGTTTCAATGAGCAGTTCTTC
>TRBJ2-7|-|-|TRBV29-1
CSVEAGTVPREQYF
TGCAGCGTTGAAGCCGGGACCGTCCCAAGGGAGCAGTACTTC
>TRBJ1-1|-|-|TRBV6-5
CASSDQTTEAFF
TGTGCCAGCAGTGACCAGACGACTGAAGCTTTCTTT
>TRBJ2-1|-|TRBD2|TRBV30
CAWIAGGQNEQFF
TGTGCCTGGATAGCGGGGGGACAAAATGAGCAGTTCTTC
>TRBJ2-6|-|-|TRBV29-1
CSVDEGVSGANVLTF
TGCAGCGTTGATGAAGGGGTCTCTGGGGCCAACGTCCTGACTTTC
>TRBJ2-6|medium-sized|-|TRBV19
CASIGRAGANVLTF
TGTGCCAGTATAGGCCGCGCTGGGGCCAACGTCCTGACTTTC
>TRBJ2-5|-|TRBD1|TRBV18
CASSQGANRETQYF
TGTGCCAGCTCACAGGGGGCTAACAGAGAGACCCAGTACTTC